Listed here is a single T cell receptor beta chain. Its target is unknown. This table comes from immunoSEQ multiplex PCR, and its TCRdb copy is limited to in-frame clones, with some not included. Counted here are about 1,900 clones, 85% occurring once; the ten biggest clones make up around 3.3%. This record comes from a study of graft-versus-host responses after intestinal transplantation. Study details: Among the recipients, transplants were multivisceral, liver-intestinal, or isolated intestinal. Each recipient received anti-thymocyte globulin induction, then tacrolimus and steroids for 2 to 4 years. Study results and limitations: The marrow of recipients harbored GvH clones, and ileum or blood showed some of them first. After transplant, early declines in HvG clones were associated with peak levels of circulating GvH clones.

The germline V gene has CDR1 MNHEY and CDR2 SVGAGI. Losses at the gene ends were 2 bases for V and 6 bases for J; bases not matched to a gene: 6. The CDR3 covers 15 residues. Investigators treated the graft tissue so that it released intraepithelial and lamina propria lymphocytes. The sample was ileum tissue, taken roughly 57 days after intestinal transplant. The V call is TRBV6-5, the J call TRBJ2-1, with 8 bases matching TRBD2. The TCR sequence derives from a human patient who received an intestinal transplant, so some T cells may come from the graft donor. CDR3 in amino acids: CASSYAGGPINEQFF. CDR3 nucleotides: TGTGCCAGCAGTTACGCGGGGGGACCCATCAATGAGCAGTTCTTC.